This TCR beta chain emerged from a study of blood T cell repertoires in COVID-19. About the research overall: Spain, Italy and the United States supplied samples that represented acute and convalescent COVID-19. T cells, B-cell-depleted T cells, or PBMCs provided the cDNA or gDNA that served as material.

The CDR3 is 16 residues long. Germline CDR1 KGHSH, CDR2 LQKENI. With 3 bases clipped from V and 2 bases from J, the junction kept 9 bases outside the gene matches. Authors' methods: Amplification from reference gene primers served as the basis for estimated nucleated cell counts. Measured with immunoSEQ multiplex PCR; TCRdb has only the in-frame clones, and not every one. The V and J calls and clone size are taken from that table; D and trimming were inferred from the DNA. The table lists more than 95,000 clones, roughly 80% of them singletons, with about 2.5% in the top ten. Sequencing was done on a sample of peripheral blood. The receptor was derived from a man in his forties or fifties with acute or convalescent COVID-19. V and J are TRBV18 and TRBJ2-7; 8 bases are a match to TRBD2. CDR3 DNA sequence: TGTGCCAGCTCACCTCAGGGAGCGGGGGCGACCTACGAGCAGTACTTC. It is translated as CASSPQGAGATYEQYF.